This TCR beta chain was recovered during a study of shared clonotypes between healthy human individuals. Study findings and constraints: Around 5.3% of naive CD4 clonotypes were shared across several donors.

Remarks on this clone: The antigen is unknown.

V lost 3 bases, J lost 4 bases, and 9 bases lay in between. This CDR3 region has 13 residues. Germline V CDR1 and CDR2: MGHDK, SYGVNS. Clones were sequenced by immunoSEQ multiplex PCR, and TCRdb holds only the in-frame ones, with some missing. The profile shows about 660,000 clones, roughly 70% of them singletons. Sequencing was carried out using memory CD4+ T cells sorted from blood. Subset in this sample: CD45RA-negative fraction. The TCR comes from a woman aged 30 to 39 in good health. The rearrangement joins TRBV25-1 to TRBJ1-2; tentatively, D is TRBD1 (5 bases). DNA for the CDR3: TGTGCCAGCAGTGAGGACACCCCCTATGGCTACACCTTC. Protein product: CASSEDTPYGYTF.